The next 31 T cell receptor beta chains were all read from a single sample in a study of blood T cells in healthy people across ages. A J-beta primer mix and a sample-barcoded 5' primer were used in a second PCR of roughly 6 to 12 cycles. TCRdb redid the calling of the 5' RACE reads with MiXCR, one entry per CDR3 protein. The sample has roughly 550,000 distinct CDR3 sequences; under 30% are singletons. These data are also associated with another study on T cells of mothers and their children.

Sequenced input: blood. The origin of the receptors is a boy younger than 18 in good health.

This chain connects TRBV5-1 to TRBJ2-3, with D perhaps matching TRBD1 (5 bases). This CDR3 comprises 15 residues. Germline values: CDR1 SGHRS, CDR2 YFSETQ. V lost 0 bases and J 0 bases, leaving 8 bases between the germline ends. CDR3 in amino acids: CASSLVQESTDTQYF. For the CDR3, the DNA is TGCGCCAGCAGCTTGGTACAGGAGAGCACAGATACGCAGTATTTT.

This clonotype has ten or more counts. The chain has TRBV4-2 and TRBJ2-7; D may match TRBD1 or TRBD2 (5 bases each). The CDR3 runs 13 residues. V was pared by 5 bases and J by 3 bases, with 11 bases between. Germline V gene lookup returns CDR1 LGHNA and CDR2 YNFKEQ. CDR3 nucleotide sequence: TGTGCCAGCAGCTCCGGGACGGACTACGAGCAGTACTTC. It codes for CASSSGTDYEQYF.

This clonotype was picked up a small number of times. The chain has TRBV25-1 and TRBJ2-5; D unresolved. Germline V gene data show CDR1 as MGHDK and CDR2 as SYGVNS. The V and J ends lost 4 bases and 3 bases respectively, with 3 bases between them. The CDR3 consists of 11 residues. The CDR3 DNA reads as TGTGCCAGCAGTGCCGAAGAGACCCAGTACTTC. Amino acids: CASSAEETQYF.

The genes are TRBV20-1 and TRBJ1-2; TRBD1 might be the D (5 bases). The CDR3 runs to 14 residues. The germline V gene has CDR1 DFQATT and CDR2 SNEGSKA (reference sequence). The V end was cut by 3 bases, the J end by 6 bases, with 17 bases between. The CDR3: CSARTGQGPNGYTF. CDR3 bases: TGCAGTGCTAGGACGGGGCAGGGACCCAATGGCTACACCTTC.

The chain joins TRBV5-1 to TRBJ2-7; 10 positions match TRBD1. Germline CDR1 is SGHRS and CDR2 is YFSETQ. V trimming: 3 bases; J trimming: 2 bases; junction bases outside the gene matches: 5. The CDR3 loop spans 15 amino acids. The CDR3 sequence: CASSSTGGSPYEQYF. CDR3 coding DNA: TGCGCCAGCAGCTCGACAGGGGGCTCCCCCTACGAGCAGTACTTC.

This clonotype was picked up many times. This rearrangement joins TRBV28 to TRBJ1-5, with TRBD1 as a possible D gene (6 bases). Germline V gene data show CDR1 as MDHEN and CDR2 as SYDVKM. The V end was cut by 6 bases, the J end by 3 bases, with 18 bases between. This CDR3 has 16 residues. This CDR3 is CASSYSARGNNQPQHF. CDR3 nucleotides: TGTGCCAGCAGCTATTCCGCGAGGGGGAACAATCAGCCCCAGCATTTT.

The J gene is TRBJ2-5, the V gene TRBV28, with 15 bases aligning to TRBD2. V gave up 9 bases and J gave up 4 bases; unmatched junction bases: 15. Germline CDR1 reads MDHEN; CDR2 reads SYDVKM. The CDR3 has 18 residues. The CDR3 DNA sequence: TGTGCCAGTATTCCGGGACTAGCGGGGGGCCCACGGTTAGAGACCCAGTACTTC. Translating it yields CASIPGLAGGPRLETQYF.

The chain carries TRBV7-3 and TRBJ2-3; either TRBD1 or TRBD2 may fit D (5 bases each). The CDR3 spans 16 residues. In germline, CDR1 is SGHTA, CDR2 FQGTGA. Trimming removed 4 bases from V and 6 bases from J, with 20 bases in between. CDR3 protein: CASSSTGRNLMDTQYF. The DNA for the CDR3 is TGTGCCAGCAGCTCTACGGGACGTAACCTTATGGATACGCAGTATTTT.

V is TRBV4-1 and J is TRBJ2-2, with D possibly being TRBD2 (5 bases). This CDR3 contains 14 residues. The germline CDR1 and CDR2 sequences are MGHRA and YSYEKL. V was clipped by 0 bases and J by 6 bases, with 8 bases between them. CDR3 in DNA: TGCGCCAGCAGCCAAGAATGGCGGGCCGGGGAGCTGTTTTTT. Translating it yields CASSQEWRAGELFF.

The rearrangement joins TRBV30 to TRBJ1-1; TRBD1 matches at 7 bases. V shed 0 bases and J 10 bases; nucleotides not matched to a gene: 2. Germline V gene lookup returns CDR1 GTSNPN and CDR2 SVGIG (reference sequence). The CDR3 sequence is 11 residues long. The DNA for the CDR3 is TGTGCCTGGAGTGTAGGACAGGTAGCTTTCTTT. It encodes CAWSVGQVAFF.

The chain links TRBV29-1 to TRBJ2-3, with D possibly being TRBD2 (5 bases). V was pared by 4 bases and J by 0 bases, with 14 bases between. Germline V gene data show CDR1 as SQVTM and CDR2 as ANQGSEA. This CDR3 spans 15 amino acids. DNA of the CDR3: TGCAGCGTTGCCATAACTGGAGGCAGCACAGATACGCAGTATTTT. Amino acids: CSVAITGGSTDTQYF.

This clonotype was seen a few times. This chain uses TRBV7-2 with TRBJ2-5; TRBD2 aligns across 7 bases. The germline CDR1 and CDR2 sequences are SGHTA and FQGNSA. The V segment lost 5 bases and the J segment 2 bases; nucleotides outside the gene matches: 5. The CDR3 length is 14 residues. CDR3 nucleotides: TGTGCCAGCAGCCCCGCGGGGGTTCAAGAGACCCAGTACTTC. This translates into CASSPAGVQETQYF.

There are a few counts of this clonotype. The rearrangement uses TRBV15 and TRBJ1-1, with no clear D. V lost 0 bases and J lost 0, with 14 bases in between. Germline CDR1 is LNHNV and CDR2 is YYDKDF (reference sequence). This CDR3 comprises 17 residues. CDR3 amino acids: CATSRDSLTLMNTEAFF. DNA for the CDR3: TGTGCCACCAGCAGAGACTCTTTAACGTTGATGAACACTGAAGCTTTCTTT.

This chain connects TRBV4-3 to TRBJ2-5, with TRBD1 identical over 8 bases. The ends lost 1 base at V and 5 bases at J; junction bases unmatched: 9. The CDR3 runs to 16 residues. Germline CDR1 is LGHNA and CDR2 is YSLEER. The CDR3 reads CASSQGTGQAGETQYF. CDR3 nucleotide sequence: TGCGCCAGCAGCCAAGGAACGGGACAGGCGGGTGAGACCCAGTACTTC.

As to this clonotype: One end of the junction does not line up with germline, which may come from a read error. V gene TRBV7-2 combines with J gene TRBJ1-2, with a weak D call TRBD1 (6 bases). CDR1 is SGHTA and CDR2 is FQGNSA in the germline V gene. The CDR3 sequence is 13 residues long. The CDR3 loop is CASSLAKDSGHTF. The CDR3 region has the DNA TGTGCCAGCAGCTTAGCGAAGGACAGTGGCCACACCTTC.

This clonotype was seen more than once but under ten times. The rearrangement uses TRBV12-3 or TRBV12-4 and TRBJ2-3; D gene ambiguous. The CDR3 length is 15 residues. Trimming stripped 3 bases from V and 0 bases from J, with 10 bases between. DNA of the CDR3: TGTGCCAGCAGTTTTGAGGCTACGAGCACAGATACGCAGTATTTT. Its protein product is CASSFEATSTDTQYF.

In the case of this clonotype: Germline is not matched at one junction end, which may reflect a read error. The CDR3 nucleotides read TGTGCTAGCAGCCCAATGGCCGGGAGACGAGCCCAGCATTTT. Translated, it gives CASSPMAGRRAQHF. The V and J genes are TRBV5-5 and TRBJ1-5; no definite D call. The CDR3 spans 14 residues. Germline-derived CDR1 and CDR2 are SGHKS and YYEKEE (reference sequence).

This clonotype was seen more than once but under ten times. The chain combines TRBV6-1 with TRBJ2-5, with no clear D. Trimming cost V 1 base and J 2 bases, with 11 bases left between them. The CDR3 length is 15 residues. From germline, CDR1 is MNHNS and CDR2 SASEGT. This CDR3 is CASSEVQVIQETQYF. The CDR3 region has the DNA TGTGCCAGCAGTGAAGTCCAGGTGATACAAGAGACCCAGTACTTC.

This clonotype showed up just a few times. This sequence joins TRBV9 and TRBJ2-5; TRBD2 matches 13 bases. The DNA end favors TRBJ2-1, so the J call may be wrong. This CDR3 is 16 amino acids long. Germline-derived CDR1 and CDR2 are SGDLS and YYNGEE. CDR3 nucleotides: TGTGCCAGCAGCGCCACTGGGACTAGCGGGACGAATGAGCAGTTCTTC. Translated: CASSATGTSGTNEQFF.

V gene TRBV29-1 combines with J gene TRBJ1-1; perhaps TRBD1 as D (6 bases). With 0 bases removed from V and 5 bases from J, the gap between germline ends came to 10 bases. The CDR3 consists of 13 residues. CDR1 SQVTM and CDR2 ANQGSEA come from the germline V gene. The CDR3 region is CSVEEGALTEAFF. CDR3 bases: TGCAGCGTTGAAGAGGGGGCGCTGACTGAAGCTTTCTTT.

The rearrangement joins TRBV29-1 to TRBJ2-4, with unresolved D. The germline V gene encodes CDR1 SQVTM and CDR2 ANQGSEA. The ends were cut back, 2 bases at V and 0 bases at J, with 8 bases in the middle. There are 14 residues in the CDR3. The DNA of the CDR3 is TGCAGCGTTGAAAGGCTGGTAGCCAAAAACATTCAGTACTTC. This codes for CSVERLVAKNIQYF.

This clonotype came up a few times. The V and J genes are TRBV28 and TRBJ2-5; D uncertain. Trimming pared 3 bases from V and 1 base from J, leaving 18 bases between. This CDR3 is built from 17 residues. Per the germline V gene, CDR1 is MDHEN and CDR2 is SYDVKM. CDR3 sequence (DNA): TGTGCCAGCAGTTTGAAGGAAGCTCAAAGGATCCAAGAGACCCAGTACTTC. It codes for CASSLKEAQRIQETQYF.

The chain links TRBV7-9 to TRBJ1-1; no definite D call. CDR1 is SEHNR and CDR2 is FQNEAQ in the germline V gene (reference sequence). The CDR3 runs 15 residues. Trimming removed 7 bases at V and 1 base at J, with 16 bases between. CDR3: CASTYVGLSNTEAFF. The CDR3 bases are TGTGCCAGCACCTACGTTGGACTCTCGAACACTGAAGCTTTCTTT.

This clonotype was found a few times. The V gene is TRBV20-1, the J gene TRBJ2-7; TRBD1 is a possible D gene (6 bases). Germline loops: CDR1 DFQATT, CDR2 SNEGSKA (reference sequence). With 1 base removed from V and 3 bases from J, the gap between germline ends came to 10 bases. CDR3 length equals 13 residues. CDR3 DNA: TGCAGTGCTAGAGTTCCGGACAGCTACGAGCAGTACTTC. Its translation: CSARVPDSYEQYF.

The CDR3 DNA reads as TGCAGTGGGAGAGCCCGAACAGATACGCAGTATTTT. The encoded protein is CSGRARTDTQYF. The V call is TRBV20-1, the J call TRBJ2-3; D ambiguous. CDR3 size: 12 residues. Trimming cost V 7 bases and J 3 bases, with 11 bases left between them. Germline V lookup: CDR1 DFQATT, CDR2 SNEGSKA (reference sequence).

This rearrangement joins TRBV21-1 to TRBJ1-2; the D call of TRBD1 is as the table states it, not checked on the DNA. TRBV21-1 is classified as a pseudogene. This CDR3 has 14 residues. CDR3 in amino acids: CASSKLGRGNGYTF. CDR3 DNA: TGTGCCAGCAGCAAACTCGGCAGGGGAAATGGCTACACCTTC.

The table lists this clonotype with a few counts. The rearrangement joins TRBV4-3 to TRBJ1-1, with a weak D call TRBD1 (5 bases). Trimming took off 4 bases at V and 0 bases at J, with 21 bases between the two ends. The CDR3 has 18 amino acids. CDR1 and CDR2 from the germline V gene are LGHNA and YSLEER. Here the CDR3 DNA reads TGCGCCAGCAGCCCGAAATGGGGTGGGGGGTCGATGAACACTGAAGCTTTCTTT. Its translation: CASSPKWGGGSMNTEAFF.

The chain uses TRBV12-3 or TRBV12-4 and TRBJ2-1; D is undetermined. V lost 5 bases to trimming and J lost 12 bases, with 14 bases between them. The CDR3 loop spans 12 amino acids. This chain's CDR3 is CASSLGWVGQFF. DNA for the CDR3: TGTGCCAGCAGTCTTGGCTGGGTGGGGCAGTTCTTC.

CDR3 DNA sequence: TGTGCCAGCAGTGGACTTGGGGTCTCTGGGGCCAACGTCCTGACTTTC. It translates to CASSGLGVSGANVLTF. The rearrangement joins TRBV12-3 or TRBV12-4 to TRBJ2-6, with a possible D match to TRBD2 (5 bases). CDR3 size: 16 residues. Deletions cut 5 bases from V and 0 bases from J, with 11 bases between.

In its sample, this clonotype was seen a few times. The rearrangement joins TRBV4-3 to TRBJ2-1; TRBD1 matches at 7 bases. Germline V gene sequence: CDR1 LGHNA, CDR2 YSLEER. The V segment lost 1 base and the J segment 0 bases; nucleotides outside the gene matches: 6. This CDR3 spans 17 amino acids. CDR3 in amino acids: CASSQVGGGISYNEQFF. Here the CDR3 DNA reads TGCGCCAGCAGCCAAGTAGGGGGCGGAATCTCCTACAATGAGCAGTTCTTC.

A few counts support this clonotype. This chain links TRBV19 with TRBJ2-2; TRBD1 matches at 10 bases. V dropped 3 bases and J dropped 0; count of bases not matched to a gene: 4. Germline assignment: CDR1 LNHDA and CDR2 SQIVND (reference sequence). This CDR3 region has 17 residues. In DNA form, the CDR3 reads TGTGCCAGTAGTATGTGGGGACAGGGGCCGAACACCGGGGAGCTGTTTTTT. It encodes CASSMWGQGPNTGELFF.